Listed below are T cell receptor beta chains from one sample, sequenced in a study of regulatory T cells in long-lasting Graves disease. TCRdb redid the calling of the multiplex PCR reads with MiXCR, one entry per CDR3 protein. The sample holds about half a million distinct CDR3 sequences, around 12% seen once. These same records also appear under a second study, on T cells in Graves' hyperthyroidism and ophthalmopathy.

The source material was peripheral blood mononuclear cells (PBMCs), sampled at new diagnosis, from a patient treated with antithyroid drugs. Receptors originate from a woman in her twenties or thirties with Graves disease. Both conserved end residues are part of each CDR3. The D gene is left open where the match is weak. Size is omitted from some rows. Given values are once, few, many or a class for expanded clones.

v_call	d_call	j_call	cdr3_length	clone_size	cdr3_nt	cdr3_aa
TRBV20-1	TRBD2	TRBJ2-1	15	-	TGCAGTGCGAGAGGGCCGGGAGGGCCGTACAATGAGCAGTTCTTC	CSARGPGGPYNEQFF
TRBV6-1	-	TRBJ1-5	16	-	TGTGCCAGCAGTGGCCGGGACGGCCTTAGCAATCAGCCCCAGCATTTT	CASSGRDGLSNQPQHF
TRBV27	-	TRBJ2-7	13	many	TGTGCCAGCAGTTTAAGTGCCCCCTACGAGCAGTACTTC	CASSLSAPYEQYF
TRBV28	-	TRBJ1-2	12	few	TGTGCCAGCAGTTGGTTAGATTATGGCTACACCTTC	CASSWLDYGYTF
TRBV4-1	-	TRBJ2-7	14	many	TGCGCCAGCAGCCTCCTGGGAGGTCTCAACGAGCAGTACTTC	CASSLLGGLNEQYF
TRBV12-3/TRBV12-4	-	TRBJ2-1	15	many	TGTGCCAGCAGGAGGGGGGCCTCAAGAAACAATGAGCAGTTCTTC	CASRRGASRNNEQFF
TRBV20-1	-	TRBJ2-3	14	few	TGCAGTGCCCTGGACGTTTTTCGCCCAGATACGCAGTATTTT	CSALDVFRPDTQYF
TRBV20-1	TRBD2	TRBJ2-5	16	many	TGCAGTGCTAGAGATGGAGTACTAGCGGGAAAAGAGACCCAGTACTTC	CSARDGVLAGKETQYF
TRBV7-9	-	TRBJ1-1	16	many	TGTGCCAGCAGCTTAGGAGGTTTGTGGACGGGCACTGAAGCTTTCTTT	CASSLGGLWTGTEAFF
TRBV20-1	-	TRBJ1-5	14	-	TGCAGTGCTAGAGGTAGGGGGTTTAATCAGCCCCAGCATTTT	CSARGRGFNQPQHF
TRBV6-1	-	TRBJ2-2	15	many	TGTGCCAGCAGTCAGGGGGGATCGAACACCGGGGAGCTGTTTTTT	CASSQGGSNTGELFF
TRBV7-2	-	TRBJ1-4	20	many	TGTGCCAGCAGCTTAGCGCCCTTATTGTCGTCTGGGGGGCGCGAGGAAAAACTGTTTTTT	CASSLAPLLSSGGREEKLFF
TRBV18	TRBD2	TRBJ2-3	16	many	TGTGCCAGCTCACCCCTTGCGGGAGGGTCCGTGGATACGCAGTATTTT	CASSPLAGGSVDTQYF
TRBV6-5	-	TRBJ2-2	14	-	TGTGCCAGCAGTTATAGGGGGGATACCGGGGAGCTGTTTTTT	CASSYRGDTGELFF
TRBV10-3	-	TRBJ1-5	13	-	TGTGCCATCAGTGAGGCAGAGATCCAGCCCCAGCATTTT	CAISEAEIQPQHF
TRBV6-2/TRBV6-3	-	TRBJ2-7	14	-	TGTGCCAGCAGAGAGGAGGTGGTCCGGGGGGAGCAGTACTTC	CASREEVVRGEQYF
TRBV2	TRBD2	TRBJ2-2	16	many	TGTGCCAGCAGTGAATTTCGGGGGGTTGGGACCGGGGAGCTGTTTTTT	CASSEFRGVGTGELFF
TRBV11-2	-	TRBJ2-3	16	many	TGTGCCAGCAGCTTTCCCTGGGGGGCTAGGGCAGATACGCAGTATTTT	CASSFPWGARADTQYF
TRBV6-1	-	TRBJ1-2	15	many	TGTGCCAGCAGTACAGGGATTAGGGCGTACTATGGCTACACCTTC	CASSTGIRAYYGYTF
TRBV6-1	TRBD1	TRBJ1-4	12	many	TGTGCCACCTCCCGGGACAGGGAAAAACTGTTTTTT	CATSRDREKLFF
TRBV27	TRBD1	TRBJ1-2	13	many	TGTGCCAGCAGCCGGACAGGAGTCTATGGCTACACCTTC	CASSRTGVYGYTF
TRBV7-3	-	TRBJ2-1	14	few	TGTGTCAGCAGCTTACAGGCCCCACACAATGAGCAGTTCTTC	CVSSLQAPHNEQFF
TRBV19	-	TRBJ1-6	15	many	TGTGCCAGTAGTCCCTCGCAGGGGCGGAATTCACCCCTCCACTTT	CASSPSQGRNSPLHF
TRBV12-3/TRBV12-4	-	TRBJ2-3	15	many	TGTGCCAGCAGTCGAAGACTGGGTCGGGGAGATACGCAGTATTTT	CASSRRLGRGDTQYF
TRBV15	-	TRBJ1-5	15	few	TGTGCCACCAGCAGAGGGGAGGTAAGCAATCAGCCCCAGCATTTT	CATSRGEVSNQPQHF
TRBV30	-	TRBJ2-2	15	many	TGTGCCTCTCCCACGAAGTCTAGTACCACCGGGGAGCTGTTTTTT	CASPTKSSTTGELFF
TRBV20-1	-	TRBJ2-1	17	many	TGCAGTGCTAGATCCCCGAGTGGGGGCGGAGGCTACAATGAGCAGTTCTTC	CSARSPSGGGGYNEQFF
TRBV30	-	TRBJ2-7	14	-	TGTGCCTGGAGTAAGGGCCTAAGGACGGACGAGCAGTACTTC	CAWSKGLRTDEQYF
TRBV6-5	-	TRBJ2-2	15	few	TGTGCCAGCAGTTATTTGAGGGTCAGCACCGGGGAGCTGTTTTTT	CASSYLRVSTGELFF
TRBV19	-	TRBJ2-5	16	many	TGTGCCAGTAGTACCAGGGACTCACAGGGGTCGGAGACCCAGTACTTC	CASSTRDSQGSETQYF
TRBV4-2	-	TRBJ2-1	13	-	TGTGCCAGCAGCCAAGATGACCGGCTACAGCAGTTCTTC	CASSQDDRLQQFF
TRBV10-3	-	TRBJ1-3	16	many	TGTGCCATCAGTGGACGAGAGGACGGGGCTGGAAACACCATATATTTT	CAISGREDGAGNTIYF
TRBV20-1	TRBD1	TRBJ1-2	15	many	TGCAGTGCTAGAGTGGGGACAGGGAATGGTCTAGGCTACACCTTC	CSARVGTGNGLGYTF
TRBV28	TRBD1	TRBJ2-1	15	-	TGTGCCAGCAGTTTACCCCGGGACAGATCTTACGAGCAGTTCTTC	CASSLPRDRSYEQFF
TRBV30	TRBD1	TRBJ2-1	14	many	TGTGCCTGGATCCCACCGGGGACAGTTCATGAGCAGTTCTTC	CAWIPPGTVHEQFF
TRBV10-3	-	TRBJ2-7	14	few	TGTGCCATCAGTGGGTTTAGCGGCCCCTACGAGCAGTACTTC	CAISGFSGPYEQYF
TRBV7-3	TRBD2	TRBJ2-3	19	many	TGTGCCAGCAGCTCGTCACGGGTGGCGGGAGTACGTTTGACAGATACGCAGTATTTT	CASSSSRVAGVRLTDTQYF
TRBV12-3/TRBV12-4	-	TRBJ1-2	14	many	TGTGCCAGCAGTTTAGAGACATACACGTATGGCTACACCTTC	CASSLETYTYGYTF
TRBV20-1	TRBD1	TRBJ2-1	13	many	TGCAGTGCTAGCAAGGACAGGTACAATGAGCAGTTCTTC	CSASKDRYNEQFF
TRBV9	TRBD2	TRBJ2-1	14	many	TGTGCCAGCAGCGGGACTAGCGTGGGCAATGAGCAGTTCTTC	CASSGTSVGNEQFF
TRBV19	-	TRBJ1-1	14	few	TGTGCCAGTAGTGACGGGGGATCGAACACTGAAGCTTTCTTT	CASSDGGSNTEAFF
TRBV28	-	TRBJ2-3	14	many	TGTGCCAGCCAACCACCCGGCGGCACAGATACGCAGTATTTT	CASQPPGGTDTQYF
TRBV10-3	-	TRBJ1-6	12	many	TGTGCCATCAGTGAGGGGCGTTCACCCCTCCACTTT	CAISEGRSPLHF
TRBV27	TRBD1	TRBJ1-5	13	many	TGTGCCAGCGGACAGGGGCCACATCAGCCCCAGCATTTT	CASGQGPHQPQHF
TRBV7-2	-	TRBJ1-1	13	many	TGTGCCAGCAGCTTGTTGGGGGCCACTGAAGCTTTCTTT	CASSLLGATEAFF
TRBV12-3/TRBV12-4	-	TRBJ2-1	12	many	TGTGCCAGCAGTTTAGAACACAATGAGCAGTTCTTC	CASSLEHNEQFF
TRBV28	-	TRBJ2-7	16	few	TGTGCCAGCAGTTTCCTTACTGACTTCCGCTCCTACGAGCAGTACTTC	CASSFLTDFRSYEQYF
TRBV29-1	TRBD2	TRBJ2-2	16	many	TGCAGCGTTGATTTAGCGGGAGGGCCGAACACCGGGGAGCTGTTTTTT	CSVDLAGGPNTGELFF
TRBV4-3	TRBD1	TRBJ2-7	15	many	TGCGCCAGCAGCCAAGGCCCAGGGGGCTATGGCGAGCAGTACTTC	CASSQGPGGYGEQYF
TRBV19	TRBD2	TRBJ2-3	16	many	TGTGCCAGTAGTATAGATGAGGCGGGAGTAACCGATACGCAGTATTTT	CASSIDEAGVTDTQYF
TRBV6-2/TRBV6-3	-	TRBJ2-5	12	many	TGTGCCAGCAGTTCCACCGCGAGTATTCGGTACTTC	CASSSTASIRYF
TRBV7-9	-	TRBJ2-1	15	-	TGTGCCAGCAGCTCTCATGGGGCCGGCAAGCGCGAGCAGTTCTTC	CASSSHGAGKREQFF
TRBV11-2	TRBD2	TRBJ2-5	18	many	TGTGCCAGCAGCCCCCTCCCACGACTAGCAGACTACCAAGAGACCCAGTACTTC	CASSPLPRLADYQETQYF
TRBV7-2	-	TRBJ1-2	15	-	TGTGCCAGCAGCTTAGTTCAGGGGCCGAACTATGGCTACACCTTC	CASSLVQGPNYGYTF
TRBV30	-	TRBJ1-5	13	few	TGTGCCTGCACAAAAAAGGACAATCAGCCCCAGCATTTT	CACTKKDNQPQHF